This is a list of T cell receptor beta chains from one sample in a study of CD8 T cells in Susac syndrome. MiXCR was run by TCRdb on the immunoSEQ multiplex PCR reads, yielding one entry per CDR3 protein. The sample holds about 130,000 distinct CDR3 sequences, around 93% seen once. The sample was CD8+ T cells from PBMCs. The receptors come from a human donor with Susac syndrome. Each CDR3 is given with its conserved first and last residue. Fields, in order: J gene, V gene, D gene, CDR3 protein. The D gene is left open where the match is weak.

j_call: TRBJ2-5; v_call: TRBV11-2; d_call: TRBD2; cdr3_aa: CASSFGLAERETQYF
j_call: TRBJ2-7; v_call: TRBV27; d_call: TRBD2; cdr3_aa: CASSPLGLAGVSDGEQYF
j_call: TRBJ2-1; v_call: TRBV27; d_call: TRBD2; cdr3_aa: CASTGPGGFRNEQFF
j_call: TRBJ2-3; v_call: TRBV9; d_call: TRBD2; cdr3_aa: CASSSRVSGARTDTQYF
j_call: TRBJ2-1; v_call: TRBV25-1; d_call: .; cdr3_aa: CASSHGVEQFF
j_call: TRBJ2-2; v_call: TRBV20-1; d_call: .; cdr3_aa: CSAYSMAYQNTGELFF
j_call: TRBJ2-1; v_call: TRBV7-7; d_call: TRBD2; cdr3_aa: CASSLARGGEQFF
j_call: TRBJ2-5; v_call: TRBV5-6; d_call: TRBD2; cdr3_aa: CASSVRLAWETQYF
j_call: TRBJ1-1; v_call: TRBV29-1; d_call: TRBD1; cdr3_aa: CSAIQGAGDTEAFF
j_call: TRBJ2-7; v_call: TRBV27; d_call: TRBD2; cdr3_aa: CASSLAGGPHYEQYF
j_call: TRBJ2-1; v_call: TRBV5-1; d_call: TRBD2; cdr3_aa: CASSDGRGWMYEQFF
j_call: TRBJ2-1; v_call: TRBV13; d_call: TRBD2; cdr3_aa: CASWRLAGGPDEQFF
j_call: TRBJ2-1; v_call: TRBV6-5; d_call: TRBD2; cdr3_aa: CASSYAGDNEQFF
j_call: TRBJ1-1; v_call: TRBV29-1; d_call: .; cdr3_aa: CSVDWGSGAFF
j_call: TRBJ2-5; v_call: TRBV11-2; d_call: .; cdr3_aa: CASLGLEETQYF
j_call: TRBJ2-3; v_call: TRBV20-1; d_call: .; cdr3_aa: CSASSRGSDTQYF
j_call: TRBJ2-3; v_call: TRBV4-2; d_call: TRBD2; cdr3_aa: CASSQPGLGTDTQYF
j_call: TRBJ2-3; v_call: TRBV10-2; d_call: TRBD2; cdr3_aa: CASSGASGMTDTQYF
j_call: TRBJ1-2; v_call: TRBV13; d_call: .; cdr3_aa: CASSPSFGVESNYGYTF
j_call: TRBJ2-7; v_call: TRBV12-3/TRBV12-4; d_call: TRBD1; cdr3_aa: CASSQPGQGVYEQYF
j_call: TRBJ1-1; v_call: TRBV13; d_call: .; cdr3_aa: CASSLAFSLGQDTEAFF
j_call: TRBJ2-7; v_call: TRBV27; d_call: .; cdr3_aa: CASSLSNPYEQYF
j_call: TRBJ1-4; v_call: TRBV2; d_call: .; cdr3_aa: CASRGGDRFF
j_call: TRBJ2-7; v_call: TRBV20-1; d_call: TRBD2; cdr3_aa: CSARGLAGYEQYF
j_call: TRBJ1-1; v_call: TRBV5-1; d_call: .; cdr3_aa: CASSGGRAEAFF
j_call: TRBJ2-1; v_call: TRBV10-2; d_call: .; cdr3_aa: CASSEFDVRDGENEQFF
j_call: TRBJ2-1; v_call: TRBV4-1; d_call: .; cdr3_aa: CASSQDLGTRLYNEQFF
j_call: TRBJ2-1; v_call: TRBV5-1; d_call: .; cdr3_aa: CASSLASPNEQFF
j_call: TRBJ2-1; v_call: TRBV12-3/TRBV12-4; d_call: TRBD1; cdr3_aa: CASSRQGYNEQFF
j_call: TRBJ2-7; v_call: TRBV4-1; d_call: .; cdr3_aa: CASSLGPLNEQYF
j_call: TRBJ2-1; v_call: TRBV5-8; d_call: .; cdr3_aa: CASSFRVSYNEQFF
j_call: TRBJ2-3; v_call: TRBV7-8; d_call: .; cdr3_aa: CASVQVPLGTDTQYF
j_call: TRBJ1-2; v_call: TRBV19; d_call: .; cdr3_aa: CASSMGAHYGYTF
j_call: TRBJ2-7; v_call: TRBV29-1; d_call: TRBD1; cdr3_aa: CSVEARDSPEQYF
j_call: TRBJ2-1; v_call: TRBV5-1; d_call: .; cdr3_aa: CASIGAPNEQFF
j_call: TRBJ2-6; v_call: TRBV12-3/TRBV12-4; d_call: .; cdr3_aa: CASSPGGSGANVLTF
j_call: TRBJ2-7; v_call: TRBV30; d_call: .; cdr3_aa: CAWSITYEQYF
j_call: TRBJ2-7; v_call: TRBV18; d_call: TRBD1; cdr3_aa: CASSPLGQGDPYEQYF
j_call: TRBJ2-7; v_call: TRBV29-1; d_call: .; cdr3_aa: CSVEEGGYEQYF
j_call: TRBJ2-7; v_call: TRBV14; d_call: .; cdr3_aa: CASSFRGAERPYEQYF
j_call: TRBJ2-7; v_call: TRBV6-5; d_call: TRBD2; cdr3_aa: CASSYGGGLQNEQYF
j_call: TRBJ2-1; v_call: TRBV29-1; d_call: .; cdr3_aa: CSAHLQGNEQFF
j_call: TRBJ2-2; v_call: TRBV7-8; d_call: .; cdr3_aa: CASSPPLHGELFF
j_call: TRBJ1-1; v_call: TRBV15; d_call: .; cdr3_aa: CATSRVPTGNTEAFF
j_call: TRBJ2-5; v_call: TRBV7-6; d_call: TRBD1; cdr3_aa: CASSSSRQGRIQETQYF
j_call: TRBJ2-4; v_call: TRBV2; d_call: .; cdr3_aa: CASSERWGVIVQYF
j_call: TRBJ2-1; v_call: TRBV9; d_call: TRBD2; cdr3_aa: CASSVSGRPDNEQFF
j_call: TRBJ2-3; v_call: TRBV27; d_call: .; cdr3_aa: CASTRGDTQYF
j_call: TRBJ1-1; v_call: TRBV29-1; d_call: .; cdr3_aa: CSVMVTEAFF
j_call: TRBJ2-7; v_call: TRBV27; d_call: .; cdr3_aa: CASSPEAGLALYEQYF
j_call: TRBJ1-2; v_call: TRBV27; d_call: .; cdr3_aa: CASSLRGALNGYTF
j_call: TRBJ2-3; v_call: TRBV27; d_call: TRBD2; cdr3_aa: CASSLRSGTSGGPDAPPPDTQYF
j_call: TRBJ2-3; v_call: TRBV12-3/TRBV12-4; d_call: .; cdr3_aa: CASIGDVGRVTQYF
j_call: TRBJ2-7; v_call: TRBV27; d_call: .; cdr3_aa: CASSLSSQMTYEQYF
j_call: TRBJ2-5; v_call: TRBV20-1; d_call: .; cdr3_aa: CSARESSAQETQYF
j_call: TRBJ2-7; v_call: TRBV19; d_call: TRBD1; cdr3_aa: CASSLNPGQVEQYF
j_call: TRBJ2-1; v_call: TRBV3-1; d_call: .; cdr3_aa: CASSQEGARRYEQFF